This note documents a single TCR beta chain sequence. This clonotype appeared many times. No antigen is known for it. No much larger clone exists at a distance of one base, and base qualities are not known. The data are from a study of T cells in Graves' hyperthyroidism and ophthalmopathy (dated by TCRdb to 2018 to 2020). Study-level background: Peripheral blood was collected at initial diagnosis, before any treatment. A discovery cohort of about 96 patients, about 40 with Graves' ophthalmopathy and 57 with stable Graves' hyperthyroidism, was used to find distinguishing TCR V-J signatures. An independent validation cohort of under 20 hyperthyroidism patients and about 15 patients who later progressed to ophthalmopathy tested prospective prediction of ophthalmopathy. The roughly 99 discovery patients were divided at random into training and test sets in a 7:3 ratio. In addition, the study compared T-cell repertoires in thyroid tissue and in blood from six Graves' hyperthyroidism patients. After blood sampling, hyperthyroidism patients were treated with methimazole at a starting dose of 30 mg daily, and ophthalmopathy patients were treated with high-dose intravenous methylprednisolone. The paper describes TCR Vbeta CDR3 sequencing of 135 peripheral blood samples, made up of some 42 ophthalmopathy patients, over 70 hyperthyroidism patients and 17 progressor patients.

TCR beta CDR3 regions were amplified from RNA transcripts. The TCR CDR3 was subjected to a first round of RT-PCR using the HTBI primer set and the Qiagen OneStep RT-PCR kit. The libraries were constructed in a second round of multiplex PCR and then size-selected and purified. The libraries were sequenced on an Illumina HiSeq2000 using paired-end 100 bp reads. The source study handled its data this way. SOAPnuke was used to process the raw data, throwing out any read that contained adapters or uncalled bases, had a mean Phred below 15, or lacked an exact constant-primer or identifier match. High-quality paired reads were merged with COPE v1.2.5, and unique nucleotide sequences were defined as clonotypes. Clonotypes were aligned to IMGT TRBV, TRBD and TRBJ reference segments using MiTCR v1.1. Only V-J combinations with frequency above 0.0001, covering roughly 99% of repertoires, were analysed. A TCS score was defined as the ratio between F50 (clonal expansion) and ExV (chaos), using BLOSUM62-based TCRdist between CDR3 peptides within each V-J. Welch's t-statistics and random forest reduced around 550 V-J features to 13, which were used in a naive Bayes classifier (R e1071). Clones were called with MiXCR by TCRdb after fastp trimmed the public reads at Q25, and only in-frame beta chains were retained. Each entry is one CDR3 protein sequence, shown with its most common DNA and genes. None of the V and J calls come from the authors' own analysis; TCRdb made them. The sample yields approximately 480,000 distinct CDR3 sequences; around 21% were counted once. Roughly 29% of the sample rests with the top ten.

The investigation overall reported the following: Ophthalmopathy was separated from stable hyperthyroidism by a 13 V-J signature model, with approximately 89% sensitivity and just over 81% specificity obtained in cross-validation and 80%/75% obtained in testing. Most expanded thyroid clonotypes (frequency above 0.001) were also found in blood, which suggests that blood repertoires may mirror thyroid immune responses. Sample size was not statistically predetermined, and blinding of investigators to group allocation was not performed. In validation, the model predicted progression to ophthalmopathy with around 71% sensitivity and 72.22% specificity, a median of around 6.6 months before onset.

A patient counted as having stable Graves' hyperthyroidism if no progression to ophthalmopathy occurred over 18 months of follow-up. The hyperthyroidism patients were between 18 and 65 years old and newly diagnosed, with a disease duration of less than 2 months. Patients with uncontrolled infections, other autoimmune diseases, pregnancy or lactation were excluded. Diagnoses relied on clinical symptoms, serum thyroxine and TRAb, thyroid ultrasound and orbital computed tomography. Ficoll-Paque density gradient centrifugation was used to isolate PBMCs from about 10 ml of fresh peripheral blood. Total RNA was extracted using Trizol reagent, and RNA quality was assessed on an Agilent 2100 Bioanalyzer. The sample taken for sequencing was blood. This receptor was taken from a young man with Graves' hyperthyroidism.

The CDR3 in this case is CASSPGTGPQPQHF. The DNA is as follows: TGTGCCAGCAGTCCCGGGACAGGGCCCCAGCCCCAGCATTTT. This sequence uses TRBV28 and TRBJ1-5, with TRBD1 matching 9 junction bases. The CDR3 has 14 amino acids, counting the end cysteine and phenylalanine. The entry retains the CDR3 DNA only, 42 bases that are in frame from base 1. V is cut back by 5 bases and J by 7 bases, with 6 bases in the junction unmatched. Looking up the germline V gene yields CDR1 MDHEN and CDR2 SYDVKM.